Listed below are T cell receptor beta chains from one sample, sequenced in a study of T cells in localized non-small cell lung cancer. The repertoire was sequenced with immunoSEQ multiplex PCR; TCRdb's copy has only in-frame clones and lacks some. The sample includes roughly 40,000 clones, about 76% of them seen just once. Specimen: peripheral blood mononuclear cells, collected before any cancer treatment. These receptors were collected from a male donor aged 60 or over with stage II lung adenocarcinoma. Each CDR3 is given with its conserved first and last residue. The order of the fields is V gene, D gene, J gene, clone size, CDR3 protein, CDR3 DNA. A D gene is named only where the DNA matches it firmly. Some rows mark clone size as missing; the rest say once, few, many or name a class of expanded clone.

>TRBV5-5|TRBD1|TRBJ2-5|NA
CASSFTGQRKETQYF
TGTGCCAGCAGTTTTACGGGACAGCGAAAAGAGACCCAGTACTTC
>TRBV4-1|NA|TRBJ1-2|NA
CASSQARGDSLNYGYTF
TGCGCCAGCAGCCAAGCTCGCGGGGATTCTCTTAACTATGGCTACACCTTC
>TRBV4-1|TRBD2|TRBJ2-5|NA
CASSRTPSGGETQYF
TGCGCCAGCAGCCGTACCCCTAGCGGGGGGGAGACCCAGTACTTC
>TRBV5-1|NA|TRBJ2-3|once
CASSLQTDTQYF
TGCGCCAGCAGCTTGCAAACAGATACGCAGTATTTT
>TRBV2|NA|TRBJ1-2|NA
CASRYSNYGYTF
TGTGCCAGCAGGTATTCTAACTATGGCTACACCTTC
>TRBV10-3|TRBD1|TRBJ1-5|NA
CAISEGTGNQPQHF
TGTGCCATCAGTGAGGGGACAGGGAATCAGCCCCAGCATTTT
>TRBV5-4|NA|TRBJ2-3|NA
CASSSDSPGTQYF
TGTGCCAGCAGTTCGGACAGCCCTGGAACGCAGTATTTT
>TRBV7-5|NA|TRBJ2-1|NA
CVRSARRRQGNNEQFF
TGTGTCAGAAGCGCCAGGCGGAGACAAGGAAACAATGAGCAGTTCTTC
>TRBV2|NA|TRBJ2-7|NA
CASSAGGGLHEQYF
TGTGCCAGCAGTGCTGGAGGGGGCCTACACGAGCAGTACTTC
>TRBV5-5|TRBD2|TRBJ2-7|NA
CASGSRSSGREQYF
TGTGCCAGCGGCTCCCGGAGTAGCGGGAGAGAGCAGTACTTC
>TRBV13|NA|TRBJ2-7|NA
CASSLETGTTLGEQYF
TGTGCCAGCAGCTTAGAGACCGGGACCACCTTAGGCGAGCAGTACTTC
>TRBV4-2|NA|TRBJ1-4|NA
CASSQDAGLRDEKLFF
TGTGCCAGCAGCCAAGATGCGGGACTTAGGGATGAAAAACTGTTTTTT
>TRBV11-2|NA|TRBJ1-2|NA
CASSLDWGASYGYTF
TGTGCCAGCAGCTTAGATTGGGGGGCTTCTTATGGCTACACCTTC
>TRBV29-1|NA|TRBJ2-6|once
CSVEDLSNVLTF
TGCAGCGTTGAAGACCTCAGCAACGTCCTGACTTTC
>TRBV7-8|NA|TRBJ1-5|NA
CASSQSPSRDNNQPQHF
TGTGCCAGCTCCCAAAGCCCGAGCAGGGATAACAATCAGCCCCAGCATTTT
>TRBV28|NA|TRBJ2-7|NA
CASSSGIPSSYEQYF
TGTGCCAGCAGTTCCGGGATTCCAAGCTCCTACGAGCAGTACTTC
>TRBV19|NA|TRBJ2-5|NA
CASRKTDQETQYF
TGTGCCAGTAGGAAGACAGATCAAGAGACCCAGTACTTC
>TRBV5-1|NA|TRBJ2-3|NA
CASRGSSTDTQYF
TGCGCCAGCAGAGGATCTAGCACAGATACGCAGTATTTT
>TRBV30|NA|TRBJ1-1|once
CAWAQGWTEAFF
TGTGCCTGGGCACAGGGATGGACTGAAGCTTTCTTT
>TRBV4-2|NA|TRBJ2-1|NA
CASSQDWGASYNEQFF
TGTGCCAGCAGCCAAGACTGGGGGGCCTCCTACAATGAGCAGTTCTTC
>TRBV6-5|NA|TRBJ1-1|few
CASTPTPIGEAFF
TGTGCCAGCACCCCCACCCCCATAGGTGAAGCTTTCTTT
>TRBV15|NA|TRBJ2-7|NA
CATSREADSYEQYF
TGTGCCACCAGCAGAGAGGCCGACTCCTACGAGCAGTACTTC
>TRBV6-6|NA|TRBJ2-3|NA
CASSYLTPTDTQYF
TGTGCCAGCAGTTACTTGACCCCGACAGATACGCAGTATTTT
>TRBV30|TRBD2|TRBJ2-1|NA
CAWRGTSSEQFF
TGTGCCTGGAGGGGGACTAGCAGCGAGCAGTTCTTC
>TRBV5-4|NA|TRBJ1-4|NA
CASSLVGTNEKLFF
TGTGCCAGCAGCTTGGTTGGGACTAATGAAAAACTGTTTTTT
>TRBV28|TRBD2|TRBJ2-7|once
CGTRGEARSNEQYF
TGTGGCACCCGGGGGGAAGCTAGATCTAACGAGCAGTACTTC
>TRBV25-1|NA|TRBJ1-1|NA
CASSEFPLGTEAFF
TGTGCCAGCAGTGAATTCCCCCTAGGGACTGAAGCTTTCTTT
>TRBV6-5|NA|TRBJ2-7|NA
CASSYGVGVFEQYF
TGTGCCAGCAGTTACGGGGTGGGAGTTTTCGAGCAGTACTTC
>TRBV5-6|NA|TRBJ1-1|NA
CASNQGGAEAFF
TGTGCCAGCAACCAAGGCGGGGCTGAAGCTTTCTTT
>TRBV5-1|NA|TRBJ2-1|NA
CASSPPGDNEQFF
TGCGCCAGCAGCCCCCCCGGGGACAATGAGCAGTTCTTC
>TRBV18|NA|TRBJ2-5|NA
CASSPEETQYF
TGTGCCAGCTCACCAGAGGAGACCCAGTACTTC
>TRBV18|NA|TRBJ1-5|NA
CASSPFKIGVGRNQPQHF
TGTGCCAGCTCACCCTTTAAAATAGGGGTTGGGAGAAATCAGCCCCAGCATTTT
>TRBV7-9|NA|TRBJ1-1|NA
CASSRGGTYTEAFF
TGTGCCAGCAGCCGGGGGGGCACCTACACTGAAGCTTTCTTT
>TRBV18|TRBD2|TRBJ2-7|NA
CASSSGGSYEQYF
TGTGCCAGCTCATCCGGGGGGTCCTACGAGCAGTACTTC
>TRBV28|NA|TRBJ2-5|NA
CASSSLGTGYQETQYF
TGTGCCAGCAGTTCGCTCGGGACGGGTTACCAAGAGACCCAGTACTTC
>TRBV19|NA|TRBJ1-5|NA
CASSIVSGGNQPQHF
TGTGCCAGTAGTATAGTATCAGGGGGCAATCAGCCCCAGCATTTT
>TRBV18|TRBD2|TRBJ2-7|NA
CASSPASGGEQYF
TGTGCCAGCTCACCGGCTTCGGGGGGCGAGCAGTACTTC
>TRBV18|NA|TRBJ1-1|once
CASSPRRVAEYTEAFF
TGTGCCAGCTCACCACGCAGGGTGGCGGAGTACACTGAAGCTTTCTTT
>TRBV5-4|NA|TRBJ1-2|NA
CASSLRGLTDTF
TGTGCCAGCAGCTTGAGAGGCCTAACCGACACCTTC
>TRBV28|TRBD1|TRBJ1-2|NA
CASVTGAPHGYTF
TGTGCCAGCGTGACAGGGGCACCCCATGGCTACACCTTC
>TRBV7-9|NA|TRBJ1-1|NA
CASTTIRGGAGTEAFF
TGTGCCAGTACCACCATTCGGGGGGGCGCGGGCACTGAAGCTTTCTTT
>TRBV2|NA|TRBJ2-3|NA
CASATRTGSTDTQYF
TGTGCCTCAGCAACCCGAACTGGTAGCACAGATACGCAGTATTTT
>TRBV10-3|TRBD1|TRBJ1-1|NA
CAIIGQERGTEAFF
TGTGCCATCATCGGACAGGAAAGGGGCACTGAAGCTTTCTTT
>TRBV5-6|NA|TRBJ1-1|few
CASSLTSTGNTEAFF
TGTGCCAGCAGCTTGACGAGTACGGGAAACACTGAAGCTTTCTTT
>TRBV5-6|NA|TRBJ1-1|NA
CASSGTAEAFF
TGTGCCAGCAGCGGGACGGCTGAAGCTTTCTTT
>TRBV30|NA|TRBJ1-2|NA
CAWNTQLLGGYTF
TGTGCCTGGAACACCCAACTTCTTGGGGGCTACACCTTC
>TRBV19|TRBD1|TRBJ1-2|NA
CASRDRGNYGYTF
TGTGCCAGTAGGGACAGGGGAAACTATGGCTACACCTTC
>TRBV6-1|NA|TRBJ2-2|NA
CASNGATTGELFF
TGTGCCAGCAACGGTGCCACCACCGGGGAGCTGTTTTTT
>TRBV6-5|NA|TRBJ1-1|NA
CASSRGLENTEAFF
TGTGCCAGCAGCAGGGGCCTCGAGAACACTGAAGCTTTCTTT
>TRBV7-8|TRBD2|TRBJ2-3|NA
CASSYPTSGTDTQYF
TGTGCCAGCAGCTATCCGACTAGCGGCACAGATACGCAGTATTTT
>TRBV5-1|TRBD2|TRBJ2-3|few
CASRGRDTDTQYF
TGCGCCAGCCGCGGGAGGGACACAGATACGCAGTATTTT
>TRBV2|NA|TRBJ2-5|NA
CASRDQDSHQETQYF
TGTGCCAGCAGGGATCAGGACAGCCACCAAGAGACCCAGTACTTC
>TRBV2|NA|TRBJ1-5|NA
CASSYQDSYQPQHF
TGTGCCAGCAGTTATCAGGACAGTTATCAGCCCCAGCATTTT